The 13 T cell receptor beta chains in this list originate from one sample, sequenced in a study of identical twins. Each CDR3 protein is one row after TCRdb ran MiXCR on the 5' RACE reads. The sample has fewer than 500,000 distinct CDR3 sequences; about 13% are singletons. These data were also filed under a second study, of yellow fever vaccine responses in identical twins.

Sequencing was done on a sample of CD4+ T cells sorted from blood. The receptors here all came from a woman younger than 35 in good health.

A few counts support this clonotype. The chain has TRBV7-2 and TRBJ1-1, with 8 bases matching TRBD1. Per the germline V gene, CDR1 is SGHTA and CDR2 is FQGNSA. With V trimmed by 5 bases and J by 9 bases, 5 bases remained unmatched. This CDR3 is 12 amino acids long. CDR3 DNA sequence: TGTGCCAGCAGCCTAAGGACAGGGAAAGCTTTCTTT. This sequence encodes CASSLRTGKAFF.

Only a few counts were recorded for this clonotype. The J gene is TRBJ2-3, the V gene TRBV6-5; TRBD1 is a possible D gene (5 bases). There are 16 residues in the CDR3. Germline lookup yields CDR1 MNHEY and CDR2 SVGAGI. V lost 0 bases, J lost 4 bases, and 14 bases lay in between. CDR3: CASSYSTAARPDTQYF. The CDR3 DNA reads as TGTGCCAGCAGTTACTCGACAGCCGCCAGACCAGATACGCAGTATTTT.

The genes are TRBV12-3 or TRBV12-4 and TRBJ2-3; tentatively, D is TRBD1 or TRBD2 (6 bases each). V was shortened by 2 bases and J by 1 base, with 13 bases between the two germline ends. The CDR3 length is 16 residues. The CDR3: CASSLTRGARTDTQYF. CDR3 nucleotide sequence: TGTGCCAGCAGTTTAACGAGGGGGGCCCGCACAGATACGCAGTATTTT.

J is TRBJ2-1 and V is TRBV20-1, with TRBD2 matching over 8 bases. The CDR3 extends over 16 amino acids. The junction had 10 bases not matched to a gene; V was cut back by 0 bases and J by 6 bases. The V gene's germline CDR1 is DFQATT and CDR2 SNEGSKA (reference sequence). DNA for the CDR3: TGCAGTGCTAGAGATCAACGAGCGGGAGATGTCAATGAGCAGTTCTTC. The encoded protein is CSARDQRAGDVNEQFF.

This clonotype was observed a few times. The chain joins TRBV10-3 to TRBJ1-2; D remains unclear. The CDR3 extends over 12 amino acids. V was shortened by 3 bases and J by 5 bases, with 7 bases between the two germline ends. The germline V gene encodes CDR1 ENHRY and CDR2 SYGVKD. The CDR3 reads CAISEEGYGYTF. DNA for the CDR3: TGTGCCATCAGTGAAGAAGGGTATGGCTACACCTTC.

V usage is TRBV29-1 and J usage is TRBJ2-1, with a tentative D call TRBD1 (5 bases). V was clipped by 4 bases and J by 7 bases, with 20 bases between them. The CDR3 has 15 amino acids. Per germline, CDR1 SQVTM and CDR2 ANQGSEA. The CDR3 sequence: CSVVIRRALPNEQFF. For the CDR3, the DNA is TGCAGCGTTGTTATCCGCAGGGCCCTTCCTAATGAGCAGTTCTTC.

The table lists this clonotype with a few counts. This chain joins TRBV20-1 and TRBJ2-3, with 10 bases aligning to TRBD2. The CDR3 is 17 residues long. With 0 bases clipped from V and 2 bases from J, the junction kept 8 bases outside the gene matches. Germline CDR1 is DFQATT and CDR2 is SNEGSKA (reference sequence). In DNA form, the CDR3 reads TGCAGTGCTAGAGAGGACGAGGGACTAGCGATCACAGATACGCAGTATTTT. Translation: CSAREDEGLAITDTQYF.

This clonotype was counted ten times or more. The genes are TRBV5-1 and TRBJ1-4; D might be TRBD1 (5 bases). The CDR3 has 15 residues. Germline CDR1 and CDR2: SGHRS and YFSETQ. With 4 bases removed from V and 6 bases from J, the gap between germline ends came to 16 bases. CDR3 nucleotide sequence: TGCGCCAGCAGCCCCGGGGGGGAAGTGGATGAAAAACTGTTTTTT. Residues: CASSPGGEVDEKLFF.

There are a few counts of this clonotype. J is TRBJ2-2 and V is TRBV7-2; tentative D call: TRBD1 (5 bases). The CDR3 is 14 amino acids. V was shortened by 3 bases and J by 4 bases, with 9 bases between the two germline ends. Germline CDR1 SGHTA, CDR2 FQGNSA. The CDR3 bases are TGTGCCAGCAGCTTCAGGGTATCCACCGGGGAGCTGTTTTTT. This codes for CASSFRVSTGELFF.

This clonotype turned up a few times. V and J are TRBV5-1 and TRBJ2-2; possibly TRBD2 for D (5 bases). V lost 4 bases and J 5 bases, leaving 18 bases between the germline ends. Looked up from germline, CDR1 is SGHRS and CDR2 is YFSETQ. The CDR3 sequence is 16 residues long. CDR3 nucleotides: TGCGCCAGCAGCGCGTCAAACCGGGATGGTACCGGGGAGCTGTTTTTT. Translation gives CASSASNRDGTGELFF.

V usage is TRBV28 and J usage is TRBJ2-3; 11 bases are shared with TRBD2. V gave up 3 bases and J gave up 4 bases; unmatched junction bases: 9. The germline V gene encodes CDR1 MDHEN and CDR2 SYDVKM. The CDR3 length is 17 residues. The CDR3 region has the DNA TGTGCCAGCAGTTTGGTCGTAGCGGGGGGGAGGGCAGATACGCAGTATTTT. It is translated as CASSLVVAGGRADTQYF.

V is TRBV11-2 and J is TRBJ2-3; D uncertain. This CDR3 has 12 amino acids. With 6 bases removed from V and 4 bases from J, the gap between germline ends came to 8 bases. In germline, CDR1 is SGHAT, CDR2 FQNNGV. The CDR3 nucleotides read TGTGCCAGCAGTTACCGTCCAGATACGCAGTATTTT. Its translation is CASSYRPDTQYF.

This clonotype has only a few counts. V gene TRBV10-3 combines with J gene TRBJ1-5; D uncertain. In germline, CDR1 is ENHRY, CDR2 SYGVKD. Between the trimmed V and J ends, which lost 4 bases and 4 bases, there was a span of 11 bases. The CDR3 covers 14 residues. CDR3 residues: CAISGNGNNQPQHF. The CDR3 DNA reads TGTGCCATCAGTGGGAACGGAAATAATCAGCCCCAGCATTTT.